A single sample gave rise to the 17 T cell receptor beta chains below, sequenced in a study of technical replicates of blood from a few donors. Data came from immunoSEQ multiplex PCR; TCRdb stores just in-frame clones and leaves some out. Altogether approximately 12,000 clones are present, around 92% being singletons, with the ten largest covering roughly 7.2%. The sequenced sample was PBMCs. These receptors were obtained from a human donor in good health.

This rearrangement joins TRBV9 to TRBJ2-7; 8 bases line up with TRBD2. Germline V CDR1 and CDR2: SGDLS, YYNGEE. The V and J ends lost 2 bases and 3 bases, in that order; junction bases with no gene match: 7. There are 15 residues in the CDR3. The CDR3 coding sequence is TGTGCCAGCAGCGTTTCCCCCAGCGGGAGCTACGAGCAGTACTTC. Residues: CASSVSPSGSYEQYF.

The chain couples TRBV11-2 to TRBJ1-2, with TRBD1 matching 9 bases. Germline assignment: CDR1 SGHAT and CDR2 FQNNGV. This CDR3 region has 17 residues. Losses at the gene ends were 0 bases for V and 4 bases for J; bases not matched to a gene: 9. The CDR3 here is CASSLDFPGQGTYGYTF. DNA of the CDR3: TGTGCCAGCAGCTTAGATTTCCCGGGACAGGGAACCTATGGCTACACCTTC.

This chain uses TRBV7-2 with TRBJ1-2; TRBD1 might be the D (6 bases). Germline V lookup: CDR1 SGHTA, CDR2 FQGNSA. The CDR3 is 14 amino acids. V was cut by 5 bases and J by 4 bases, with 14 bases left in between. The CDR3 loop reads CASSTQGGGYGYTF. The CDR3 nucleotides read TGTGCCAGCAGCACCCAAGGGGGTGGCTATGGCTACACCTTC.

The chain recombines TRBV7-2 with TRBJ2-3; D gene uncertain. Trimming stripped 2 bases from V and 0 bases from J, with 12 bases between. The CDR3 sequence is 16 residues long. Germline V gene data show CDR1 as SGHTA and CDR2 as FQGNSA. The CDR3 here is CASSLRSESSTDTQYF. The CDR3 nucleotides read TGTGCCAGCAGCTTACGGTCGGAGTCTAGCACAGATACGCAGTATTTT.

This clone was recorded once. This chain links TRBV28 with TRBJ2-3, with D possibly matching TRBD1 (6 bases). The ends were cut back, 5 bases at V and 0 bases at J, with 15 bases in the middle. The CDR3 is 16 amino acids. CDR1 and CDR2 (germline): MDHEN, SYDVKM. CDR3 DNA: TGTGCCAGCAGTATCCCGGACAGCCTTAGCACAGATACGCAGTATTTT. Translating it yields CASSIPDSLSTDTQYF.

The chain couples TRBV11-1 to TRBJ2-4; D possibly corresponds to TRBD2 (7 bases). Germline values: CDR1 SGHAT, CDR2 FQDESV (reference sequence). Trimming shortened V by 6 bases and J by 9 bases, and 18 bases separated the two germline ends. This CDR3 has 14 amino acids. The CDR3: CASSTPSGGSIQYF. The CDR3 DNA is TGTGCCAGCAGTACCCCGTCGGGGGGCAGCATTCAGTACTTC.

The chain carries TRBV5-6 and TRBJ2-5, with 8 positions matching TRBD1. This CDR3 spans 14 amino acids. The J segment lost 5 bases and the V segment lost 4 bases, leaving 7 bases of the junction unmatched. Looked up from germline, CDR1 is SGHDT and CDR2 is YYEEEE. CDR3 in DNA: TGTGCCAGCAGCCCGGGACAGGTGTGGGAGACCCAGTACTTC. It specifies CASSPGQVWETQYF.

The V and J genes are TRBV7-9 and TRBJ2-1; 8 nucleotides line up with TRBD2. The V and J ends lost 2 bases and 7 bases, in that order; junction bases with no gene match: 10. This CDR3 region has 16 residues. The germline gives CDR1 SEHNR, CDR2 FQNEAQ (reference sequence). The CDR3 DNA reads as TGTGCCAGCAGCTTATTCACGTTAGCGGGGAAAAATGAGCAGTTCTTC. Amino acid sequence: CASSLFTLAGKNEQFF.

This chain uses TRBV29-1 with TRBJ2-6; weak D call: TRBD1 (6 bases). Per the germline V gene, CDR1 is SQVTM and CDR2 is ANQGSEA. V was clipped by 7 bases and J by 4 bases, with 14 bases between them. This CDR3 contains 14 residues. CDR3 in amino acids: CSGSTGIGANVLTF. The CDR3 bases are TGCAGCGGATCGACAGGTATAGGGGCCAACGTCCTGACTTTC.

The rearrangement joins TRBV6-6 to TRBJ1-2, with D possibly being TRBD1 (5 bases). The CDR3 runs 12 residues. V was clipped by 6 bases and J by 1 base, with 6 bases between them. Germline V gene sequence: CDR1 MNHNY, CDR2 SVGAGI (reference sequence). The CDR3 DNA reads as TGTGCCAGCAGCGACAGTAACTATGGCTACACCTTC. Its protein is CASSDSNYGYTF.

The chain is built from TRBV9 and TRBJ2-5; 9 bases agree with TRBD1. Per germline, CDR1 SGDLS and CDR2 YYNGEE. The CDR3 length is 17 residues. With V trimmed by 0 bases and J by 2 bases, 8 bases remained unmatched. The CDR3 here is CASSVGRTGDLQETQYF. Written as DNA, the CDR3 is TGTGCCAGCAGCGTAGGGAGGACAGGGGATTTACAAGAGACCCAGTACTTC.

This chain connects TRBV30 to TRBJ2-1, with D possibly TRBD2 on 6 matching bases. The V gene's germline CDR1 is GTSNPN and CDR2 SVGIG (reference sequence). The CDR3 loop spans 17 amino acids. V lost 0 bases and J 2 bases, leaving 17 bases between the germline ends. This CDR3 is CAWSVSGLGGAYNEQFF. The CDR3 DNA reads TGTGCCTGGAGTGTATCAGGCTTAGGAGGGGCCTACAATGAGCAGTTCTTC.

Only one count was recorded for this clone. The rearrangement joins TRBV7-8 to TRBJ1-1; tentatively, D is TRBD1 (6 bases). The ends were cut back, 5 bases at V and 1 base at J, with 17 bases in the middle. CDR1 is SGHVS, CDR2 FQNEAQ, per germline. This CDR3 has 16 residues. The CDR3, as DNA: TGTGCCAGCAGCCGTCCTTCGGCCAGGGGGAACACTGAAGCTTTCTTT. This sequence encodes CASSRPSARGNTEAFF.

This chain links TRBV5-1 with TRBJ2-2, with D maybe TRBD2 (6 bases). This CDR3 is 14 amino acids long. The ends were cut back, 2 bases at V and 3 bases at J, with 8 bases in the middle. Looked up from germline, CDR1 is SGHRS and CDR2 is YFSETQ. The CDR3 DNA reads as TGCGCCAGCAGCTTTCAGCGGGACACCGGGGAGCTGTTTTTT. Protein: CASSFQRDTGELFF.

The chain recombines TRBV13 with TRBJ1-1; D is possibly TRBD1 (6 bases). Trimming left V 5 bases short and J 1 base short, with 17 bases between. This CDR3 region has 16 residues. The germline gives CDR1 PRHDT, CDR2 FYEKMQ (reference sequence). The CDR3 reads CASSRRGKEKNTEAFF. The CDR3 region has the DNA TGTGCCAGCAGCCGCAGGGGTAAAGAAAAGAACACTGAAGCTTTCTTT.

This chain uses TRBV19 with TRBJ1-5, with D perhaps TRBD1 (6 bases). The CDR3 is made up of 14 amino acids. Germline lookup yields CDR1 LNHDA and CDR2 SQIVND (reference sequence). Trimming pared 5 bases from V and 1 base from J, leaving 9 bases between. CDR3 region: CASSPGQSNQPQHF. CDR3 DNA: TGTGCCAGTAGTCCAGGACAGAGCAATCAGCCCCAGCATTTT.

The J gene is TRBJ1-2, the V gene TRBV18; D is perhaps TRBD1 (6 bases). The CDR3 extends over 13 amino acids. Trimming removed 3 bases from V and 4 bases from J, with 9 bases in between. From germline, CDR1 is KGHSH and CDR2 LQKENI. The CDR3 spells CASSPDSRYGYTF. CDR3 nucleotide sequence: TGTGCCAGCTCACCGGACAGCCGCTATGGCTACACCTTC.